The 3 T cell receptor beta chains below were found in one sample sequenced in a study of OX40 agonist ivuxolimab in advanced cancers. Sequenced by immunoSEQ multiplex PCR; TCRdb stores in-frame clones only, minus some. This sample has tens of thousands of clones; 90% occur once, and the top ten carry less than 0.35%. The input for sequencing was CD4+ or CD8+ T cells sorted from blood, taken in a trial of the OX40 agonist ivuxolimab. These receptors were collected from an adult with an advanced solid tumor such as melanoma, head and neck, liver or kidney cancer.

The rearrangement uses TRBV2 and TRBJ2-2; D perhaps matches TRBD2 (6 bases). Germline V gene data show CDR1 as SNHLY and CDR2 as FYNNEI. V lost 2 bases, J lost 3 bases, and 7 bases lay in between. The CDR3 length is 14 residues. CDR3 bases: TGTGCCAGCAGTGAACCTAGCGACACCGGGGAGCTGTTTTTT. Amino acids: CASSEPSDTGELFF.

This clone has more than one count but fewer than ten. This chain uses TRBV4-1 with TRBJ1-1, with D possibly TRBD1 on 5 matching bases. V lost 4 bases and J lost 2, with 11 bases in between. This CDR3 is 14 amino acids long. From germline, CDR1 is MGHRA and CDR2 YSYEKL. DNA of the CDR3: TGCGCCAGCAGCCGGGGACGGATAAACACTGAAGCTTTCTTT. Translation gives CASSRGRINTEAFF.

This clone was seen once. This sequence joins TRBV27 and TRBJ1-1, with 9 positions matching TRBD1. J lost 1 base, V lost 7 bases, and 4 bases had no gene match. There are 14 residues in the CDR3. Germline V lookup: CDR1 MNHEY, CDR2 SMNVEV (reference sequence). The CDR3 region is CASNSGQGNTEAFF. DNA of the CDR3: TGTGCCAGCAACTCGGGACAGGGGAACACTGAAGCTTTCTTT.